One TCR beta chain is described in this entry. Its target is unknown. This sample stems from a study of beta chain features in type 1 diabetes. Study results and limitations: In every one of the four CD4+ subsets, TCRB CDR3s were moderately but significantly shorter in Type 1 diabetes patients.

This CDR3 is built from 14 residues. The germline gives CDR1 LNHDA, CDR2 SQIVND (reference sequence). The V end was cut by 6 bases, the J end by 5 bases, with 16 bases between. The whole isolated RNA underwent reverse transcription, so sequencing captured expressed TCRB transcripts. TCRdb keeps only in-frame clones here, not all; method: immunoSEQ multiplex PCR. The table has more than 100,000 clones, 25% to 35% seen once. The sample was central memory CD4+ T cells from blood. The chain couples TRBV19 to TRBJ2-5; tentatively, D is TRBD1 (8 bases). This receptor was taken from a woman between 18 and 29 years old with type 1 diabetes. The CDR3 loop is CASSGQGGKETQYF. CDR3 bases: TGTGCCAGTAGCGGACAGGGAGGGAAGGAGACCCAGTACTTC.